This T cell receptor beta chain was observed in a study of CXCR3-negative and CXCR3-positive naive CD8 T cells. In the study overall: TRB reads totalled about 140 million, about 1.5 +/- 0.3 million per library. Study outcomes and limitations: Relative to CXCR3-negative naive cells, CXCR3-positive naive cells had more hydrophobic TRB CDR3s.

The CDR3 sequence is 14 residues long. The libraries of TRB cDNA were prepared using 5' RACE with UMI labels. No DNA is given; TCRdb re-called the 5' RACE reads and lists each CDR3 protein once. The listing contains 100,000 or so distinct CDR3 sequences. Of note for this clonotype: Its antigen is not known.

Sequencing input: naive CXCR3+ CD8+ T cells from blood. Subset reported: CD45RO-CCR7+CD27+CD95- naive CD8+ T cells expressing CXCR3 (TNR3+). This TCR derives from a human donor in good health. Some clones in this sample may be carry-over from other donors' samples. The chain uses TRBV12-3 or TRBV12-4 and TRBJ2-5. The CDR3 spells CASSPIVRRETQYF.